These 15 T cell receptor beta chains share one sample of origin, sequenced in a study of metastatic and nonmetastatic thyroid tumors. Using MiXCR, TCRdb reanalyzed the PCR reads. The data hold about 38,000 clones, with over 40% observed a single time. Each patient came to thyroid surgery without any prior treatment (of any kind). Sample: tumor tissue. These receptors all come from a male donor with papillary thyroid cancer or a benign thyroid nodule (not recorded which). Some clones in this sample may be carry-over from other donors' samples.

The sample holds a few counts of this clone. The rearrangement joins TRBV6-4 to TRBJ2-7, with 11 bases aligning to TRBD2. The CDR3 sequence is 14 residues long. V lost 3 bases and J lost 3; bases outside the gene matches: 1. Germline V lookup: CDR1 MRHNA, CDR2 SNTAGT. CDR3 sequence (DNA): TGTGCCAGCAGTGAAACTAGCGGGAGCTACGAGCAGTACTTC. Translated: CASSETSGSYEQYF.

The chain uses TRBV11-2 and TRBJ1-2; TRBD1 might be the D (6 bases). Trimming pared 4 bases from V and 2 bases from J, leaving 20 bases between. The CDR3 is 17 residues long. Germline values: CDR1 SGHAT, CDR2 FQNNGV. CDR3 coding DNA: TGTGCCAGCAGCTCTATCGGACTCGACAGGACCAACTATGGCTACACCTTC. Protein: CASSSIGLDRTNYGYTF.

This clone showed up just a few times. This chain's CDR3 is CASSENSANTEAFF. CDR3 coding DNA: TGTGCCAGCAGTGAAAATTCGGCGAACACTGAAGCTTTCTTT. This chain connects TRBV6-1 to TRBJ1-1; unclear D gene. Germline-derived CDR1 and CDR2 are MNHNS and SASEGT. The CDR3 spans 14 residues. V was cut by 2 bases and J by 1 base, with 8 bases left in between.

This chain joins TRBV11-3 and TRBJ1-3; TRBD1 matches at 8 bases. The CDR3 contains 12 residues. The germline V gene encodes CDR1 SGHNT and CDR2 YENEEA. V lost 5 bases and J lost 8; bases outside the gene matches: 2. CDR3 sequence: CASSTQGDTIYF. CDR3 in DNA: TGTGCCAGCAGCACACAGGGGGACACCATATATTTT.

This chain uses TRBV12-3 or TRBV12-4 with TRBJ1-2; D not resolved. V was cut by 2 bases and J by 2 bases, with 6 bases left in between. CDR3 length equals 13 residues. CDR3 coding DNA: TGTGCCAGCAGTTTAAGGGAGAACTATGGCTACACCTTC. As protein: CASSLRENYGYTF.

The genes are TRBV5-4 and TRBJ2-3, with D possibly being TRBD2 (6 bases). The CDR3 is 15 residues long. Trimming took 0 bases from V and 0 from J, leaving 8 bases between them. Germline CDR1 reads SGHNT; CDR2 reads YYREEE (reference sequence). The CDR3 is CASSLAAGSTDTQYF. The CDR3 DNA follows: TGTGCCAGCAGCTTGGCTGCGGGAAGCACAGATACGCAGTATTTT.

This clone has a handful of counts. The gene calls are TRBV19 and TRBJ1-5; no clear D gene. V shed 5 bases and J shed 5 bases, with 7 bases lying between them. Germline lookup yields CDR1 LNHDA and CDR2 SQIVND (reference sequence). CDR3 length: 12 residues. CDR3 residues: CASSPYDQPQHF. As DNA, the CDR3 is TGTGCCAGTAGTCCATACGATCAGCCCCAGCATTTT.

The rearrangement joins TRBV6-1 to TRBJ2-1; possible D gene TRBD1, 5 bases. CDR3 size: 15 residues. V lost 7 bases and J lost 0, with 13 bases in between. The germline CDR1 and CDR2 sequences are MNHNS and SASEGT. The CDR3 here is CASTPGRGSYNEQFF. In DNA form, the CDR3 reads TGTGCCAGCACCCCAGGGCGAGGCTCCTACAATGAGCAGTTCTTC.

V and J are TRBV19 and TRBJ2-5, with a weak D call TRBD2 (5 bases). Germline loops: CDR1 LNHDA, CDR2 SQIVND (reference sequence). Trimming cost V 5 bases and J 7 bases, with 17 bases left between them. The CDR3 extends over 14 amino acids. The CDR3 DNA reads TGTGCCAGTAGTCTATCCGGGGAACTGGGGACCCAGTACTTC. It encodes CASSLSGELGTQYF. The whole variable domain, filled in from reference TRBV19 and TRBJ2-5, reads DGGITQSPKYLFRKEGQNVTLSCEQNLNHDAMYWYRQDPGQGLRLIYYSQIVNDFQKGDIAEGYSVSREKKESFPLTVTSAQKNPTAFYLCASSLSGELGTQYFGPGTRLLVL.

J is TRBJ1-3 and V is TRBV5-1, with a weak D call TRBD1 (5 bases). CDR1 and CDR2 from the germline V gene are SGHRS and YFSETQ. V was clipped by 2 bases and J by 0 bases, with 12 bases between them. The CDR3 is 16 amino acids. Written as DNA, the CDR3 is TGCGCCAGCAGCTTAAAGGGGCCGAGCTCTGGAAACACCATATATTTT. Protein product: CASSLKGPSSGNTIYF. Together with reference TRBV5-1 and TRBJ1-3, the CDR3 gives the full variable domain: KAGVTQTPRYLIKTRGQQVTLSCSPISGHRSVSWYQQTPGQGLQFLFEYFSETQRNKGNFPGRFSGRQFSNSRSEMNVSTLELGDSALYLCASSLKGPSSGNTIYFGEGSWLTVV.

The V and J genes are TRBV3-1 and TRBJ2-7; either TRBD1 or TRBD2 may fit D (5 bases each). The CDR3 totals 14 residues. V was shortened by 4 bases and J by 1 base, with 11 bases between the two germline ends. The germline V gene has CDR1 LGHDT and CDR2 YNNKEL (reference sequence). CDR3 amino acids: CASSRSEGSYEQYF. CDR3 coding DNA: TGTGCCAGCAGCCGGAGTGAGGGGTCCTACGAGCAGTACTTC.

This sequence joins TRBV20-1 and TRBJ2-7; possibly TRBD1 for D (5 bases). The CDR3 runs 16 residues. Trimming shortened V by 1 base and J by 0 bases, and 16 bases separated the two germline ends. The germline V gene has CDR1 DFQATT and CDR2 SNEGSKA (reference sequence). This CDR3 is CSARGGQLESSYEQYF. CDR3 DNA sequence: TGCAGTGCTAGAGGGGGCCAGCTGGAGAGCTCCTACGAGCAGTACTTC.

This clone was found a few times. The chain couples TRBV5-1 to TRBJ2-7; TRBD1 aligns across 9 bases. This CDR3 is built from 14 residues. V gave up 3 bases and J gave up 6 bases; unmatched junction bases: 7. Germline lookup yields CDR1 SGHRS and CDR2 YFSETQ. The CDR3 region has the DNA TGCGCCAGCAGCTCCAGGACAGGGGAGGTCGAGCAGTACTTC. Translated: CASSSRTGEVEQYF.

This clone appeared once. The V gene is TRBV5-4, the J gene TRBJ2-1; possible D gene TRBD2, 7 bases. Trimming stripped 6 bases from V and 1 base from J, with 14 bases between. CDR1 and CDR2 from the germline V gene are SGHNT and YYREEE (reference sequence). The CDR3 contains 15 residues. As DNA, the CDR3 is TGTGCCAGCACCCTCCGGGGGGCATCCTACAATGAGCAGTTCTTC. It codes for CASTLRGASYNEQFF.

The V and J genes are TRBV5-6 and TRBJ2-1; 7 bases match TRBD2. The CDR3 is made up of 14 amino acids. The trim removed 7 bases at V and 10 bases at J, leaving 14 bases unmatched. Germline CDR1 SGHDT, CDR2 YYEEEE. Here the CDR3 reads CASRWRGSSIEQFF. In nucleotides, the CDR3 is TGTGCCAGCCGCTGGCGCGGGAGTTCAATAGAGCAGTTCTTC.